These 8 T cell receptor beta chains share one sample of origin, sequenced in a study of CD8 T cells in ankylosing spondylitis. Overall study results and limits: The study identified a TCR beta motif of fewer than 10 highly homologous variants that appeared characteristic of ankylosing spondylitis blood.

Antigen specificity for these receptors is unknown. TCRdb redid the calling of the 5' RACE reads with MiXCR, one entry per CDR3 protein. Altogether about 450,000 distinct CDR3 sequences are present, roughly 26% being singletons, with the ten largest covering about 1%. Sequencing was performed on blood, either unsorted or a sorted T cell fraction (not recorded which). These receptors all come from a male donor with ankylosing spondylitis.

The chain employs TRBV7-9 and TRBJ2-1; D is uncertain. The CDR3 consists of 14 residues. In germline, CDR1 is SEHNR, CDR2 FQNEAQ (reference sequence). V gave up 5 bases and J gave up 11 bases, with 19 bases separating them. The CDR3 sequence is CASSPLGLAPKQFF. In nucleotides, the CDR3 is TGTGCCAGCAGCCCCCTCGGATTAGCCCCAAAGCAGTTCTTC.

The CDR3 loop is CSADQGGNQPQHF. The DNA for the CDR3 is TGCAGTGCTGACCAGGGGGGCAATCAGCCCCAGCATTTT. The chain has TRBV20-1 and TRBJ1-5, with 7 bases that match TRBD1. Germline CDR1 is DFQATT and CDR2 is SNEGSKA (reference sequence). CDR3 length: 13 amino acids. The junction had 3 bases not matched to a gene; V was cut back by 5 bases and J by 2 bases.

The gene calls are TRBV6-2 or TRBV6-3 and TRBJ1-4, with D unresolved. There are 13 residues in the CDR3. The V gene lost 1 base and the J gene lost 3 bases, with 3 bases spanning the gap. Germline loops: CDR1 MNHEY, CDR2 SVGEGT. This chain's CDR3 is CASSYFPNEKLFF. The CDR3 DNA sequence: TGTGCCAGCAGTTACTTTCCTAATGAAAAACTGTTTTTT.

This clonotype was detected only a few times. This chain uses TRBV3-1 with TRBJ1-5; D is unclear. The CDR3 extends over 13 amino acids. Germline V gene lookup returns CDR1 LGHDT and CDR2 YNNKEL (reference sequence). Trimming stripped 2 bases from V and 6 bases from J, with 8 bases between. The chain's CDR3 is CASSQQSGQPQHF. The CDR3 DNA follows: TGTGCCAGCAGCCAACAGTCCGGTCAGCCCCAGCATTTT.

The rearrangement joins TRBV20-1 to TRBJ2-3, with 16 nucleotides matching TRBD2. The CDR3 contains 16 residues. Germline assignment: CDR1 DFQATT and CDR2 SNEGSKA (reference sequence). After removal of 6 bases from V and 5 bases from J, the junction contained 8 bases not matched to a gene. CDR3 bases: TGCAGTGCCATTCCGGGACTAGCGGGAGGGTTAGATACGCAGTATTTT. Translating it yields CSAIPGLAGGLDTQYF.

V gene TRBV24-1 combines with J gene TRBJ2-2; 10 bases align to TRBD1. The germline V gene has CDR1 KGHDR and CDR2 SFDVKD. Unmatched junction bases numbered 5, after V lost 4 bases and J lost 4 bases. The CDR3 is made up of 16 amino acids. The CDR3 region is CATSDSDRGPTGELFF. The DNA for the CDR3 is TGTGCCACCAGTGACAGCGACAGGGGGCCCACCGGGGAGCTGTTTTTT.

This clonotype was picked up a small number of times. The rearrangement uses TRBV20-1 and TRBJ2-3; 8 bases are shared with TRBD2. This CDR3 is built from 15 residues. V dropped 1 base and J dropped 7; count of bases not matched to a gene: 10. Germline V lookup: CDR1 DFQATT, CDR2 SNEGSKA (reference sequence). CDR3 coding DNA: TGCAGTGCTAGAGCGGCCGAGCGGGAGCCATATACGCAGTATTTT. Translation: CSARAAEREPYTQYF.

The rearrangement uses TRBV20-1 and TRBJ1-5, with D possibly being TRBD1 (6 bases). CDR1 and CDR2 from the germline V gene are DFQATT and SNEGSKA (reference sequence). Trimming took off 0 bases at V and 5 bases at J, with 11 bases between the two ends. The CDR3 is made up of 14 amino acids. As DNA, the CDR3 is TGCAGTGCTAGAGAAGGGGGGAATTATCAGCCCCAGCATTTT. It is translated as CSAREGGNYQPQHF.